The 14 T cell receptor beta chains reported below all come from one sample, sequenced in a study of blood T cells in healthy people across ages. Next came a second PCR, run for about 6 to 11 cycles, which used a sample-barcoded 5' primer along with a J-beta primer mix. TCRdb re-derived calls from the 5' RACE reads in MiXCR, one entry per CDR3 protein. The sample holds about 780,000 distinct CDR3 sequences, less than 60% seen once. Material for sequencing was blood. The receptors originated from a man older than 75 in good health.

On this clonotype: A single base separates this from a much larger clone, so it may be a read error. The rearrangement joins TRBV11-2 to TRBJ2-5, with TRBD2 matching over 8 bases. This CDR3 comprises 16 residues. With V trimmed by 5 bases and J by 1 base, 9 bases remained unmatched. Germline V lookup: CDR1 SGHAT, CDR2 FQNNGV. As DNA, the CDR3 is TGTGCCAGCAGCCAGAGGGCGGGAGGTTCCCAAGAGACCCAGTACTTC. This gives the protein CASSQRAGGSQETQYF.

In the case of this clonotype: The junction shows a germline mismatch at one end, possibly a read error. The gene calls are TRBV10-3 and TRBJ2-3, with 7 nucleotides matching TRBD2. The CDR3 contains 14 residues. The germline V gene encodes CDR1 ENHRY and CDR2 SYGVKD. The CDR3 reads CAISASGRTDTRYF. As DNA, the CDR3 is TGTGCCATCAGTGCTAGCGGACGCACAGATACGCGGTATTTT.

V and J are TRBV7-2 and TRBJ1-2, with D unclear. CDR3 length equals 14 residues. Germline assignment: CDR1 SGHTA and CDR2 FQGNSA. V lost 1 base, J lost 4 bases, and 10 bases lay in between. The CDR3 coding sequence is TGTGCCAGCAGCTTAGGCATGGACCCCTATGGCTACACCTTC. Translated: CASSLGMDPYGYTF.

The chain carries TRBV11-2 and TRBJ2-5; D perhaps matches TRBD2 (5 bases). The CDR3 sequence is 15 residues long. Germline V gives CDR1 SGHAT, CDR2 FQNNGV. V dropped 1 base and J dropped 2 bases, with 11 bases sitting between them. CDR3 sequence (DNA): TGTGCCAGCAGCTTAGGGACTGCGTTACAAGAGACCCAGTACTTC. Protein sequence: CASSLGTALQETQYF.

This clonotype showed up just a few times. The CDR3 region has the DNA TGCAGCGCCCAAGAGACGAACACTGAAGCTTTCTTT. Its translation: CSAQETNTEAFF. The V call is TRBV29-1, the J call TRBJ1-1; D is uncertain. V lost 7 bases and J lost 1, with 10 bases in between. The CDR3 sequence is 12 residues long. The germline V gene encodes CDR1 SQVTM and CDR2 ANQGSEA.

The chain uses TRBV7-2 and TRBJ2-3; TRBD1 matches 8 bases. Germline V lookup: CDR1 SGHTA, CDR2 FQGNSA. The CDR3 is 15 amino acids. The V segment lost 3 bases and the J segment 4 bases; nucleotides outside the gene matches: 6. DNA of the CDR3: TGTACCAGCAGCTTGCAACAGGGGGTCTCAGATACGCAGTATTTT. As protein: CTSSLQQGVSDTQYF. The variable domain in full, with the rest retrieved from reference TRBV7-2 and TRBJ2-3, is GAGVSQSPSNKVTEKGKDVELRCDPISGHTALYWYRQSLGQGLEFLIYFQGNSAPDKSGLPSDRFSAERTGGSVSTLTIQRTQQEDSAVYLCTSSLQQGVSDTQYFGPGTRLTVL.

This clonotype was detected once. This chain joins TRBV7-2 and TRBJ2-7; D is uncertain. The J call may be faulty, since TRBJ2-4 better matches the DNA end. Germline V gene lookup returns CDR1 SGHTA and CDR2 FQGNSA. This CDR3 contains 14 residues. The CDR3 loop reads CASSPQDRADIQYF. The CDR3 DNA reads as TGTGCCAGCAGCCCCCAAGACCGGGCGGACATTCAGTACTTC.

This clonotype was detected only a few times. The J gene is TRBJ2-5, the V gene TRBV7-9; TRBD2 aligns across 7 bases. The V and J ends lost 5 bases and 1 base, in that order; junction bases with no gene match: 7. CDR1 SEHNR and CDR2 FQNEAQ come from the germline V gene (reference sequence). This CDR3 has 15 amino acids. The CDR3 DNA reads as TGTGCCAGCAGCCGCGGGGGAGGGATCCAAGAGACCCAGTACTTC. As protein: CASSRGGGIQETQYF.

This clonotype has a single count. The V gene is TRBV3-1, the J gene TRBJ2-1; D may be TRBD1 or TRBD2 (5 bases each). V lost 0 bases and J lost 0, with 12 bases in between. The germline CDR1 and CDR2 sequences are LGHDT and YNNKEL (reference sequence). CDR3 length: 17 amino acids. In DNA, the CDR3 is TGTGCCAGCAGCCAAGAAATGGGGGTAAGCTCCTACAATGAGCAGTTCTTC. Protein: CASSQEMGVSSYNEQFF.

This rearrangement joins TRBV6-6 to TRBJ2-1; TRBD2 aligns across 8 bases. The length of the CDR3 is 17 residues. CDR1 and CDR2 (germline): MNHNY, SVGAGI (reference sequence). V shed 0 bases, J shed 0 bases, and the junction held 4 bases outside the gene matches. CDR3 sequence reads: CASSYSPAGGSYNEQFF. The CDR3, as DNA: TGTGCCAGCAGTTACTCTCCTGCGGGAGGCTCCTACAATGAGCAGTTCTTC.

This chain connects TRBV9 to TRBJ1-2; no firm D call. Deletions cut 3 bases from V and 4 bases from J, with 13 bases between. This CDR3 has 14 residues. Germline values: CDR1 SGDLS, CDR2 YYNGEE. The DNA for the CDR3 is TGTGCCAGCAGCGCTCAAGGACGGATCTATGGCTACACCTTC. Translated: CASSAQGRIYGYTF.

The chain is built from TRBV7-9 and TRBJ1-5; D is unresolved. The germline V gene has CDR1 SEHNR and CDR2 FQNEAQ (reference sequence). The CDR3 has 11 amino acids. V was shortened by 4 bases and J by 8 bases, with 6 bases between the two germline ends. Written as DNA, the CDR3 is TGTGCCAGCAGCTGTGCGAAGCCCCAGCATTTT. This gives the protein CASSCAKPQHF.

This chain connects TRBV15 to TRBJ2-5, with D unclear. Judging by the DNA end, TRBJ2-7 fits better; the J call may be wrong. The CDR3 length is 14 residues. Germline V gene lookup returns CDR1 LNHNV and CDR2 YYDKDF (reference sequence). CDR3 residues: CATSRAGSLYEQYF. As DNA, the CDR3 is TGTGCCACCAGCCGCGCCGGGTCTTTATACGAGCAGTACTTC.

There are a few counts of this clonotype. A single base separates this from a much larger clone, so it may be a read error. J is TRBJ2-3 and V is TRBV5-1; no firm D call. CDR3 length: 15 amino acids. V was clipped by 1 base and J by 2 bases, with 11 bases between them. Germline CDR1 and CDR2: SGHRS and YFSETQ. The CDR3 DNA sequence: TGCGCCAGCAGCTTGCAGGCCGGATTCACAGATACGCAGTATTTT. It specifies CASSLQAGFTDTQYF.